Listed below are T cell receptor beta chains from one sample, sequenced in a study of long-term antiretroviral therapy in people with HIV. Generated by immunoSEQ multiplex PCR, the TCRdb table keeps only in-frame clones and is missing some. Here the sample spans around 20,000 clones, around 81% being singletons. Sequenced material: unsorted PBMCs, taken 2.2 years after starting antiretroviral therapy. The receptors shown here come from a man in his fifties with HIV. Both conserved end residues are part of each CDR3. D genes are given only for firm matches. Clone size is given for some rows only: seen once, a few or many times, or a class if the clone is expanded.

j_call clone_size d_call v_call cdr3_nt cdr3_aa
TRBJ2-1 NA NA TRBV5-1 TGCGCCAGCAGCTTGGAAAGGGTAGACGAGCAGTTCTTC CASSLERVDEQFF
TRBJ2-1 NA TRBD2 TRBV5-8 TGTGCCAGCAGCTTGGGTAGAGGGGAGGGTGAGCAGTTCTTC CASSLGRGEGEQFF
TRBJ1-5 few NA TRBV15 TGTGCCACCAGCCCGGCGGCAGGGCAGCGGCAGCCCCAGCATTTT CATSPAAGQRQPQHF
TRBJ2-5 NA NA TRBV30 TGTGCCTGGGGGGGACTGCCCTCGGAGACCCAGTACTTC CAWGGLPSETQYF
TRBJ2-7 few TRBD2 TRBV5-6 TGTGCCAGCAGCTCGCCAGTACTAGCGGCGACCTACGAGCAGTACTTC CASSSPVLAATYEQYF
TRBJ2-2 NA TRBD1 TRBV5-1 TGCGCCAGCAGCTTGTGGGGGGACAGGGGGAGCACCGGGGAGCTGTTTTTT CASSLWGDRGSTGELFF
TRBJ2-3 NA TRBD2 TRBV5-1 TGCGCCAGCAGCTTGGCCCCCGGGACTAGCGGAACAGATACGCAGTATTTT CASSLAPGTSGTDTQYF
TRBJ1-4 NA NA TRBV4-3 TGCGCCAGCAGCCAAGATATCGGCAGGGGTGGGGAAAAACTGTTTTTT CASSQDIGRGGEKLFF
TRBJ1-2 NA TRBD1 TRBV28 TGTGCCAGCAGTTTAGTCGCAGGGGGCGACTATGGCTACACCTTC CASSLVAGGDYGYTF
TRBJ1-4 few NA TRBV5-1 TGCGCCAGCAGACGGGACCGTGAAAAACTGTTTTTT CASRRDREKLFF
TRBJ1-5 NA NA TRBV27 TGTGCCAGCAGGACGACGGTTTCGATCAATCAGCCCCAGCATTTT CASRTTVSINQPQHF
TRBJ2-3 NA TRBD1 TRBV7-2 TGTGCCAGCAGCCTGGGGACAGGGGCCGGAGATACGCAGTATTTT CASSLGTGAGDTQYF
TRBJ2-5 NA TRBD2 TRBV7-2 TGTGCCAGCTATCGAGGGACTAGCGGGAGGGGGGAGACCCAGTACTTC CASYRGTSGRGETQYF
TRBJ1-5 NA NA TRBV6-5 TGTGCCAGCAGTTACTCGCGGATTAGCAATCAGCCCCAGCATTTT CASSYSRISNQPQHF
TRBJ1-1 NA NA TRBV5-1 TGCGCCAGCAGCTACACCGCGTCTGAAGCTTTCTTT CASSYTASEAFF
TRBJ2-7 few TRBD2 TRBV7-9 TGTGCCAGCAGCTTAGCACTAGCGGGAGTCGAGCAGTACTTC CASSLALAGVEQYF
TRBJ2-1 NA TRBD2 TRBV27 TGTGCCAGCAGTTTAACGGGTAGCGGGTACCTGAATGAGCAGTTCTTC CASSLTGSGYLNEQFF
TRBJ2-7 NA TRBD2 TRBV28 TGTGCCAGTAGCGGGGGCGACTCCGAAGGGGAGCAGTACTTC CASSGGDSEGEQYF
TRBJ1-2 few NA TRBV28 TGTGCCAGCAGCCCCTTGGGGGGTAACTATGGCTACACCTTC CASSPLGGNYGYTF
TRBJ1-1 NA TRBD1 TRBV29-1 TGCAGCGCTCGGCAAGGACAGGGGGCGCGCACTGAAGCTTTCTTT CSARQGQGARTEAFF
TRBJ2-3 NA TRBD1 TRBV6-1 TGTGCCAGCAGTGAACCGGGACAGGGGGTCCGGGGTACGCAGTATTTT CASSEPGQGVRGTQYF
TRBJ1-5 few NA TRBV5-5 TGTGCCAGCAGCTTGGGGAGGAGCAATCAGCCCCAGCATTTT CASSLGRSNQPQHF
TRBJ1-1 NA NA TRBV13 TGTGCCAGCAGCGAGAGGACTGAAGCTTTCTTT CASSERTEAFF
TRBJ2-3 NA TRBD1 TRBV7-7 TGTGCCAGCAGCTTAGGCGCAGGGGGCGCGTTAGATACGCAGTATTTT CASSLGAGGALDTQYF
TRBJ2-3 NA NA TRBV4-3 TGCGCCAGCAGCCAAGGTGGGCGCACAGATACGCAGTATTTT CASSQGGRTDTQYF
TRBJ1-1 NA NA TRBV7-9 TGTGCCAGCAGCTTAGGTCGGGAAAACACTGAAGCTTTCTTT CASSLGRENTEAFF
TRBJ2-1 NA TRBD2 TRBV29-1 TGCAGCGTTGAACGCAGCGGGGCCGCTGAGCAGTTCTTC CSVERSGAAEQFF
TRBJ2-1 NA TRBD2 TRBV30 TGTGCCTGGAGTGCTTACGGGAGGCTGAGTGAGCAGTTCTTC CAWSAYGRLSEQFF
TRBJ2-4 NA NA TRBV7-8 TGTGCCAGCAGCTTAGCGCAGGGGTTAGCCAAAAACATTCAGTACTTC CASSLAQGLAKNIQYF
TRBJ2-5 NA TRBD2 TRBV4-3 TGCGCCAGCAGCCAAGGATATAGCGGGGGGGCCGGGGAGACCCAGTACTTC CASSQGYSGGAGETQYF
TRBJ1-2 NA NA TRBV28 TGTGCCAGCAGCGTGGTCGGGGACTATGGCTACACCTTC CASSVVGDYGYTF
TRBJ2-1 NA NA TRBV18 TGTGCCAGCTCCGTCGCAGGGGCGTACAATGAGCAGTTCTTC CASSVAGAYNEQFF
TRBJ1-1 NA NA TRBV7-2 TGTGCCAGCAGCCTGGGGGGGGGAGACACTGAAGCTTTCTTT CASSLGGGDTEAFF
TRBJ1-6 NA TRBD1 TRBV4-1 TGCGCCAGCAGACCCCAGGACAGGGTAGAGAATTCACCCCTCCACTTT CASRPQDRVENSPLHF
TRBJ2-5 NA NA TRBV7-6 TGTGCCAGCAGCCCTTGGGTTCAGGTGGAAGAGACCCAGTACTTC CASSPWVQVEETQYF
TRBJ1-2 NA TRBD1 TRBV7-2 TGTGCCAGCAGTTTAAGTCAGGGGGTGGGGTATGGCTACACCTTC CASSLSQGVGYGYTF
TRBJ2-7 NA TRBD2 TRBV7-9 TGTGCCAGCAGCTTCGGGGGGAGCGCCTACGAGCAGTACTTC CASSFGGSAYEQYF
TRBJ1-2 once NA TRBV27 TGTGCCAGCAGTTTATGGGCTGGGGCGGGCTATGGCTACACCTTC CASSLWAGAGYGYTF
TRBJ2-5 NA TRBD1 TRBV7-8 TGTGCCAGCAGCTCATCGACAGGGCGGCTTCGGACCCAGTACTTC CASSSSTGRLRTQYF
TRBJ1-4 NA TRBD1 TRBV7-9 TGTGCCAGCAGCTTAGCCGGGACAGGGAGGCGTGAAAAACTGTTTTTT CASSLAGTGRREKLFF